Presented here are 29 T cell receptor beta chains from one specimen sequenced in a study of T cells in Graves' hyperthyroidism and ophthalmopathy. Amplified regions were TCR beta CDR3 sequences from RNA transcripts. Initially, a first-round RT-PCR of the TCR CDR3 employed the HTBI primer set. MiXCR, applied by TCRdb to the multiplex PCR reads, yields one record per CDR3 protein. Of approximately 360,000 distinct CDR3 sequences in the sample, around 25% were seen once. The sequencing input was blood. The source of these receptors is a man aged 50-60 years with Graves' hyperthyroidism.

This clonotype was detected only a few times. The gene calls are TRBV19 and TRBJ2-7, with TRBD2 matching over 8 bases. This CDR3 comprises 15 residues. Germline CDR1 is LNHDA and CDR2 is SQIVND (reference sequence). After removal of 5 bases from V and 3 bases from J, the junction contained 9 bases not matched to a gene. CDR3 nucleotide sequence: TGTGCCAGTAGTCTCGTGCTAGCGGGCCTCTACGAGCAGTACTTC. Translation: CASSLVLAGLYEQYF.

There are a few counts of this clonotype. This chain's CDR3 is CASSEAGLQYF. The CDR3 DNA sequence: TGTGCCAGCAGTGAAGCGGGACTGCAGTATTTT. The rearrangement links TRBV6-1 to TRBJ2-3, with D possibly being TRBD2 (6 bases). The CDR3 runs 11 residues. Trimming left V 0 bases short and J 11 bases short, with 6 bases between. Per the germline V gene, CDR1 is MNHNS and CDR2 is SASEGT.

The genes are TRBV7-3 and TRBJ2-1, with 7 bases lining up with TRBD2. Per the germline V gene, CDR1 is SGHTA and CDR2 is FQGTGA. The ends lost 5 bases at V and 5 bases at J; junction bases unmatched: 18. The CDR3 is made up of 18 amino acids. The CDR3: CASSKQVGGAGNNNEQFF. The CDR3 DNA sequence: TGTGCCAGCAGCAAGCAGGTAGGAGGAGCGGGAAATAACAATGAGCAGTTCTTC.

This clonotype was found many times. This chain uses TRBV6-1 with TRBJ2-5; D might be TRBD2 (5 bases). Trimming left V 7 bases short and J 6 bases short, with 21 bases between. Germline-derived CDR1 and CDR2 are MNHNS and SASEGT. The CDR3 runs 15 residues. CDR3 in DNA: TGTGCCAGCAAACACGACGGACTTAGCAGACAGACCCAGTACTTC. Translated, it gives CASKHDGLSRQTQYF.

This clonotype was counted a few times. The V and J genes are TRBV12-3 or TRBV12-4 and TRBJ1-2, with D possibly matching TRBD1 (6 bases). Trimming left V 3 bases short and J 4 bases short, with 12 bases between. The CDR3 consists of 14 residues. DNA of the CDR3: TGTGCCAGCAGTTTGGGCGGGGGCCTCTATGGCTACACCTTC. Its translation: CASSLGGGLYGYTF.

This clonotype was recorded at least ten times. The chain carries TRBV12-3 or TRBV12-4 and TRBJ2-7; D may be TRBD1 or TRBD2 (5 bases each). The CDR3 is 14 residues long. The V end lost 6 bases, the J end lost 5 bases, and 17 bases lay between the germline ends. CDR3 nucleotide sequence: TGTGCCAGCAGCCGAGGGCTCAGGGTCCACGAGCAGTACTTC. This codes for CASSRGLRVHEQYF.

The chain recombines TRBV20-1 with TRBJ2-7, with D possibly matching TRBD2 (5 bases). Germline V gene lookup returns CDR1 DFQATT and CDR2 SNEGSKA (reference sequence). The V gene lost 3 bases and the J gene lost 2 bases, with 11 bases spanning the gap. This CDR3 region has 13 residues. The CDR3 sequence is CSASAVSAYEQYF. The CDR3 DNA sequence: TGCAGTGCTAGTGCTGTTAGCGCCTACGAGCAGTACTTC.

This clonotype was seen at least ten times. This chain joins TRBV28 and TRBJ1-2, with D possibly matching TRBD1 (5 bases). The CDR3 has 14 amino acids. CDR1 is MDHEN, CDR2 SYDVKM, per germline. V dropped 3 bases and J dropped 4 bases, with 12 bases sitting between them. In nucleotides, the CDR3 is TGTGCCAGCAGTTTCGGAGGGCAGGGCTATGGCTACACCTTC. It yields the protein CASSFGGQGYGYTF.

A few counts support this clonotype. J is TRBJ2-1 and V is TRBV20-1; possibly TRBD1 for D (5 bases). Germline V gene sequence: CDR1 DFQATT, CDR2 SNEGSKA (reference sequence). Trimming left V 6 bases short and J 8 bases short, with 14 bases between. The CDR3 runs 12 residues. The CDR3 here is CSAQDKLDEQFF. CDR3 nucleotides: TGCAGTGCCCAGGACAAGCTGGATGAGCAGTTCTTC.

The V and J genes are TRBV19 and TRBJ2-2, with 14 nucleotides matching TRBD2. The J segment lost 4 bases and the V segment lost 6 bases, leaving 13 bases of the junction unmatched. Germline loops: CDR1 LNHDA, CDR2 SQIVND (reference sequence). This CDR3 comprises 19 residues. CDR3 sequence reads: CASRSSSGTSGSGTGELFF. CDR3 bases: TGTGCCAGTAGATCCTCTTCCGGGACTAGCGGGAGTGGCACCGGGGAGCTGTTTTTT. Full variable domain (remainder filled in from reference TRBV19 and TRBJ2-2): DGGITQSPKYLFRKEGQNVTLSCEQNLNHDAMYWYRQDPGQGLRLIYYSQIVNDFQKGDIAEGYSVSREKKESFPLTVTSAQKNPTAFYLCASRSSSGTSGSGTGELFFGEGSRLTVL.

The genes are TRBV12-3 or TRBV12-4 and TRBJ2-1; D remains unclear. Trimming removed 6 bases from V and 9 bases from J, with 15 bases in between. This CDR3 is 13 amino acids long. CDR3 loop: CASSPTLLGEQFF. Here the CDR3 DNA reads TGTGCCAGCAGCCCGACCCTTCTGGGTGAGCAGTTCTTC.

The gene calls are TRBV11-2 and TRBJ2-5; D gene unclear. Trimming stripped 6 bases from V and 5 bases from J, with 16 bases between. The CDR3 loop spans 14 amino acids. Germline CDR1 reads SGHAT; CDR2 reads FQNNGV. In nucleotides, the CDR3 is TGTGCCAGCAGGAACGACGCTCTAGGGGAGACCCAGTACTTC. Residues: CASRNDALGETQYF.

The CDR3 sequence is CASSRDRPYEQYF. CDR3 bases: TGTGCCAGCAGCCGGGACAGACCCTACGAGCAGTACTTC. This chain links TRBV14 with TRBJ2-7, with TRBD1 matching 7 bases. The J segment lost 2 bases and the V segment lost 4 bases, leaving 2 bases of the junction unmatched. Germline V gives CDR1 SGHDN, CDR2 FVKESK. The CDR3 has 13 amino acids.

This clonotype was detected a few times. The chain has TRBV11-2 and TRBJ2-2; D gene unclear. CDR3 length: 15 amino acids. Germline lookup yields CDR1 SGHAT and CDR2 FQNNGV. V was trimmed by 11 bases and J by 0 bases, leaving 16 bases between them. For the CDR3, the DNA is TGTGCCGGAAGGAAGGCGGCGGCGAACACCGGGGAGCTGTTTTTT. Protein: CAGRKAAANTGELFF.

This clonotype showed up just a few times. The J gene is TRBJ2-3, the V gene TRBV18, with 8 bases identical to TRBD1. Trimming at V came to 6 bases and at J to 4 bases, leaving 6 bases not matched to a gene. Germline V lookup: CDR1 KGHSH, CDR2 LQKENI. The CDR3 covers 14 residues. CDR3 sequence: CASSTTGAADTQYF. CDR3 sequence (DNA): TGTGCCAGCTCGACGACAGGGGCGGCAGATACGCAGTATTTT.

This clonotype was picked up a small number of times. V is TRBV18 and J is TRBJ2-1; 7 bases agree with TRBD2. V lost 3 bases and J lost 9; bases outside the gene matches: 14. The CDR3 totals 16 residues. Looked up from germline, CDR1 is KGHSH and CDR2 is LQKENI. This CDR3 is CASSPGGSTSWIEQFF. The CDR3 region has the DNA TGTGCCAGCTCACCGGGGGGGTCGACTAGCTGGATTGAGCAGTTCTTC.

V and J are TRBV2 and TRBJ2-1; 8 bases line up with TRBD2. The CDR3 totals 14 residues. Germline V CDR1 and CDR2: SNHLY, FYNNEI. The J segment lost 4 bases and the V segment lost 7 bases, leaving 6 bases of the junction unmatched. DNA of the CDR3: TGTGCCAGCACCTGGACTAGCTCTTACAATGAGCAGTTCTTC. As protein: CASTWTSSYNEQFF.

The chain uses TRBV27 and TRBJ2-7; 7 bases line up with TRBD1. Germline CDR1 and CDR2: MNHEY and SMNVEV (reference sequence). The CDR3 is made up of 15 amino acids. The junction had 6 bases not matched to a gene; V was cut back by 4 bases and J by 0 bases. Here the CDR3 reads CASSSGGQVSYEQYF. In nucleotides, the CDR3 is TGTGCCAGCAGTTCCGGCGGACAGGTCTCCTACGAGCAGTACTTC.

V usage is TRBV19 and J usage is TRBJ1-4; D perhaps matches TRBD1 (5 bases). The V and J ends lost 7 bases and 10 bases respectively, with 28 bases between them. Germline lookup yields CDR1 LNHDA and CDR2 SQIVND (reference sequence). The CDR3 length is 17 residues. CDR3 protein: CASTLAPQGLVGGKLFF. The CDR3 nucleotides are TGTGCCAGTACCCTTGCTCCTCAGGGCCTCGTAGGTGGAAAACTGTTTTTT.

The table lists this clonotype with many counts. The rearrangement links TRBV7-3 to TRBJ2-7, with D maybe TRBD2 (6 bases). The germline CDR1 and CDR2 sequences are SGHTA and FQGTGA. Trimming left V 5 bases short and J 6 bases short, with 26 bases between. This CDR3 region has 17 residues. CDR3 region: CASSETGLQRMGGEQYF. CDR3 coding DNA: TGTGCCAGCAGCGAAACTGGGCTGCAGAGGATGGGGGGCGAGCAGTACTTC.

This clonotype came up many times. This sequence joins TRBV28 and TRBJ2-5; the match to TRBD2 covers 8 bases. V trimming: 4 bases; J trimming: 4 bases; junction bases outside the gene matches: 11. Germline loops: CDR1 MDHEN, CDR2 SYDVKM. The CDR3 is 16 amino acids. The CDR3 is CASSSRGGRGRETQYF. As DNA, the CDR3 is TGTGCCAGCAGTTCCCGGGGGGGCCGGGGGCGAGAGACCCAGTACTTC.

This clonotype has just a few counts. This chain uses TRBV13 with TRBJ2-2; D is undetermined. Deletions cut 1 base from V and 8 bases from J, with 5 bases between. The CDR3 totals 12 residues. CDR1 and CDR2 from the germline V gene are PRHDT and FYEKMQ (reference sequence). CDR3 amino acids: CASSLVQGELFF. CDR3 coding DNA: TGTGCCAGCAGCTTAGTACAGGGGGAGCTGTTTTTT.

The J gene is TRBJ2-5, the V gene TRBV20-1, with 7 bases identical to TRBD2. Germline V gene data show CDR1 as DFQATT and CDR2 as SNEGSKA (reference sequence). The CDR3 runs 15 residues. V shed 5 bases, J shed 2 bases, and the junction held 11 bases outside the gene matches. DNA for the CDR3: TGCAGTGCTCCAAAAGGGCTAGCGGAACAAGAGACCCAGTACTTC. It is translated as CSAPKGLAEQETQYF.

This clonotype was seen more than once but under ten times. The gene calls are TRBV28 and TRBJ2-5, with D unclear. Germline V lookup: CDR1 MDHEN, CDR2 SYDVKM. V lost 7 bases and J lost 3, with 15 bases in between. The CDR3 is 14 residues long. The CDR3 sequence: CASNRPTLKETQYF. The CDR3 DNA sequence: TGTGCCAGCAATAGGCCTACCCTCAAAGAGACCCAGTACTTC. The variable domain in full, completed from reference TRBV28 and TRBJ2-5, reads DVKVTQSSRYLVKRTGEKVFLECVQDMDHENMFWYRQDPGLGLRLIYFSYDVKMKEKGDIPEGYSVSREKKERFSLILESASTNQTSMYLCASNRPTLKETQYFGPGTRLLVL.

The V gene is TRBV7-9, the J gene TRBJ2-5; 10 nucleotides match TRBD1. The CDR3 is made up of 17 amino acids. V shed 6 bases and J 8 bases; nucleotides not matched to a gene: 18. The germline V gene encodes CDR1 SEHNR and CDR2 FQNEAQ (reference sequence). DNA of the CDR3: TGTGCCAGCAGGCCATATACTGGGACAGGGGACAAGAGAACCCAGTACTTC. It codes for CASRPYTGTGDKRTQYF.

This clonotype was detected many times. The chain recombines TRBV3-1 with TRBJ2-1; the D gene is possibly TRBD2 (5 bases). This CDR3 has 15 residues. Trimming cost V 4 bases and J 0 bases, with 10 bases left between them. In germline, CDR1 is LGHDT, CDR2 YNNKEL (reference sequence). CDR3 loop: CASSPGWSSYNEQFF. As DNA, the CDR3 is TGTGCCAGCAGCCCGGGGTGGAGCTCCTACAATGAGCAGTTCTTC.

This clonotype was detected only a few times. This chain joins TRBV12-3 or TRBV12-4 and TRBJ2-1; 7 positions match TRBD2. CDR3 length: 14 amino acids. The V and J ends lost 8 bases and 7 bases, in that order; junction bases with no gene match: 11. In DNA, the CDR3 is TGTGCCAGCGGTCTTGGCGGGAGACTAAATGAGCAGTTCTTC. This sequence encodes CASGLGGRLNEQFF.

CDR3 bases: TGTGCCACCAGCAGGCCGGCTACGGGAAATGGCTACACCTTC. Amino acid sequence: CATSRPATGNGYTF. The gene calls are TRBV15 and TRBJ1-2; unclear D gene. The ends were cut back, 3 bases at V and 6 bases at J, with 14 bases in the middle. The CDR3 sequence is 14 residues long. CDR1 is LNHNV, CDR2 YYDKDF, per germline (reference sequence).

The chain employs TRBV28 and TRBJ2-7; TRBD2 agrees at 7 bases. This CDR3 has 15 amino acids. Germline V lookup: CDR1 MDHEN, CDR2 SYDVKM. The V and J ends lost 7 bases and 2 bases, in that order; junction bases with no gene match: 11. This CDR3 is CASTFPSSGTYEQYF. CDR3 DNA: TGTGCCAGCACCTTCCCCTCTAGCGGAACCTACGAGCAGTACTTC.